This TCR beta chain was captured by sequencing in a study of tumor and adjacent non-tumor tissue in lung cancer. Study-wide context: The cohort had around twelve adenocarcinoma, a couple of squamous cell and 1 small cell patients. Stage I to III disease affected roughly ten men and several women aged roughly 30 to 80.

A modified ARM-PCR protocol with three rounds of nested PCR amplified TCRbeta. In TCRdb, the multiplex PCR reads were re-called with MiXCR into one record per CDR3 protein. Seen here are 200,000 to 250,000 distinct CDR3 sequences, around 70% observed once, and the top ten hold under 30%. No cell sorting was done before RNA was extracted from the tissue. Chemotherapy-naive patients with new lung cancer underwent thoracic surgery in China, August–November 2014. General study points: Significantly higher TCR diversity was found in tumor than normal lung.

V was clipped by 4 bases and J by 2 bases, with 10 bases between them. Germline V gives CDR1 SGHDT, CDR2 YYEEEE. The CDR3 runs 14 residues. About this clonotype itself: Its antigen is currently unknown.

The chain couples TRBV5-6 to TRBJ1-3; D call uncertain. Sequencing used lung tumor tissue. The receptor was derived from a man aged 55 to 70 with non-small cell lung cancer. The chain's CDR3 is CASSMGPPGNTIYF. The CDR3 nucleotides read TGTGCCAGCAGCATGGGTCCCCCTGGAAACACCATATATTTT.